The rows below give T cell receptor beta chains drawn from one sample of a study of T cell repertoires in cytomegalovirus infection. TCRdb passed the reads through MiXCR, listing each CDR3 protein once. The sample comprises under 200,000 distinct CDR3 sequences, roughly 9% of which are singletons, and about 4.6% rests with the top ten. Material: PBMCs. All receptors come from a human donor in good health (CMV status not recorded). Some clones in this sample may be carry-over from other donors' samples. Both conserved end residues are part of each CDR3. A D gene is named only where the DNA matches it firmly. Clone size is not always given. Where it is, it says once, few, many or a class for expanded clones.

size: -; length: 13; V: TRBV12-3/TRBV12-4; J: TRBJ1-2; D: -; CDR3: CASSLQWGDGYTF; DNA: TGTGCCAGCAGCCTACAGTGGGGCGATGGCTACACCTTC
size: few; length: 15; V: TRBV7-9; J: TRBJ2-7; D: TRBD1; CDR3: CASSLSRDSPYEQYF; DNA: TGTGCCAGTAGCTTAAGCCGGGACAGCCCCTACGAGCAGTACTTC
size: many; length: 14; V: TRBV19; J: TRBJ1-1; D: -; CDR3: CASSIVHQRTEAFF; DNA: TGTGCCAGTAGTATAGTACACCAACGCACTGAAGCTTTCTTT
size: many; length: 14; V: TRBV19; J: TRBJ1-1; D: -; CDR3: CASSQGRGVTEAFF; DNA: TGTGCCAGTAGCCAGGGGCGCGGGGTCACTGAAGCTTTCTTT
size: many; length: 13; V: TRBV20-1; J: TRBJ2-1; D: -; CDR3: CSAWTSLTNEQFF; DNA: TGCAGTGCTTGGACTTCTTTGACCAATGAGCAGTTCTTC
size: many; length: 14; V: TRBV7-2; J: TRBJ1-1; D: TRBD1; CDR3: CASSLANRGMDAFF; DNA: TGTGCCAGCAGCTTAGCAAACAGGGGCATGGACGCTTTCTTT
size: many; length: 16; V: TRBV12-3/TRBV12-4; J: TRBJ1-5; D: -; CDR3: CASSGGGRYSNQPQHF; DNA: TGTGCCAGCAGCGGGGGAGGACGGTATAGCAATCAGCCCCAGCATTTT
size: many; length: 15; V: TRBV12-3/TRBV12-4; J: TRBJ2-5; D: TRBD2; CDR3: CASSQIAGGPETQYF; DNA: TGTGCCAGCAGTCAAATAGCGGGAGGGCCAGAGACCCAGTACTTC
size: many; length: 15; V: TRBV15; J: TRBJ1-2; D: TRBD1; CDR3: CATSSHRGQSYGYTF; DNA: TGTGCCACCAGCAGCCACAGGGGGCAGAGCTATGGCTACACCTTC
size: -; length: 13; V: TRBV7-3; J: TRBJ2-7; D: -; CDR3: CASSLVQGGEQYF; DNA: TGTGCCAGCAGCTTGGTTCAGGGTGGCGAGCAGTACTTC
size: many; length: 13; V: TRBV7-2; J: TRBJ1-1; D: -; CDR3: CASSTAKDTEAFF; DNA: TGTGCCAGCAGCACAGCCAAGGACACTGAAGCTTTCTTT
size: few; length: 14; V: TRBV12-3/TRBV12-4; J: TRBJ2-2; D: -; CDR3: CASSPGLQTGELFF; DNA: TGTGCCAGCAGTCCAGGACTGCAGACCGGGGAGCTGTTTTTT
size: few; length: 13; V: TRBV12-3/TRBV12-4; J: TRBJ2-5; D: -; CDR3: CASSYFRRETQYF; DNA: TGTGCCAGCTCCTACTTCCGACGAGAGACCCAGTACTTC
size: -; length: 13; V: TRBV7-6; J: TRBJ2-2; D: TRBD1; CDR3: CASSRLGQGELFF; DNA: TGTGCCAGCAGCCGCCTGGGACAGGGGGAGCTGTTTTTT
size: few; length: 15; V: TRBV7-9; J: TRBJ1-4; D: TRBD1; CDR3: CASSLGQGAKEKLFF; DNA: TGTGCCAGCAGCCTAGGACAGGGGGCAAAGGAAAAACTGTTTTTT
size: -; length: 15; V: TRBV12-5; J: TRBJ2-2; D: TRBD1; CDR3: CASGSGTGSVRELFF; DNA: TGTGCTAGTGGTTCAGGGACAGGTAGTGTCCGGGAGCTGTTTTTT
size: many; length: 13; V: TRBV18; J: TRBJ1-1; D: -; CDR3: CASSPPTNTEAFF; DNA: TGTGCCAGCTCACCGCCAACGAACACTGAAGCTTTCTTT
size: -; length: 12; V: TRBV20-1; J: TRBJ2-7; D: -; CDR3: CSGAGSSYEQYF; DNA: TGCAGCGGGGCAGGCAGCTCCTACGAGCAGTACTTC
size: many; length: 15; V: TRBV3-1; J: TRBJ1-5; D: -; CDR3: CASSQVSGPDQPQHF; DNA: TGTGCCAGCAGCCAAGTTTCGGGCCCCGATCAGCCCCAGCATTTT
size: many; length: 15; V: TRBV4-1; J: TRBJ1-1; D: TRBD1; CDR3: CASSHGDRGYTEAFF; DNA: TGCGCCAGCAGCCACGGGGACAGGGGTTACACTGAAGCTTTCTTT
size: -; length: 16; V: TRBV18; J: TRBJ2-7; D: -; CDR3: CASSPLGSGSSYEQYF; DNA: TGTGCCAGCTCACCATTGGGAAGCGGATCCTCCTACGAGCAGTACTTC
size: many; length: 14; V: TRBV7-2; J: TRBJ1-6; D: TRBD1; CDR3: CASRQGANNSPLHF; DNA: TGTGCCAGCAGACAGGGGGCAAATAATTCACCCCTCCACTTT
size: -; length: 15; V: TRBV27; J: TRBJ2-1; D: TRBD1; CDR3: CASSFSGQGPGEQFF; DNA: TGTGCCAGCAGTTTTTCGGGACAGGGACCCGGTGAGCAGTTCTTC
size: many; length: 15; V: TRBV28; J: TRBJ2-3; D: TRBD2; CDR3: CASSSAGGRSHTQYF; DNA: TGTGCCAGCAGCTCAGCGGGAGGGCGATCTCATACGCAGTATTTT
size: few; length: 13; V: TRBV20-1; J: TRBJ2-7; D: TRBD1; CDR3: CSATGQGAREQYF; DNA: TGCAGTGCCACGGGACAGGGGGCGCGTGAGCAGTACTTC
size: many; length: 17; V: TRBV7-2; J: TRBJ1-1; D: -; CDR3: CASSLFWQGRMNTEAFF; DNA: TGTGCCAGCAGCTTGTTCTGGCAGGGAAGAATGAACACTGAAGCTTTCTTT
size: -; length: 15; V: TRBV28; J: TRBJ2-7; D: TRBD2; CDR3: CASSRPGTSGYEQYF; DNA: TGTGCCAGCAGTCGACCCGGGACTAGCGGATACGAGCAGTACTTC
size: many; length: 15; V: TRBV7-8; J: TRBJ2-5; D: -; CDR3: CASTKDPGEWETQYF; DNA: TGTGCCAGCACCAAGGATCCAGGGGAGTGGGAGACCCAGTACTTC
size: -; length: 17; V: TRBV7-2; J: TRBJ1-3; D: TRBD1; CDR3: CASSLGQGALTGNTIYF; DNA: TGTGCCAGCAGCTTAGGACAGGGGGCTTTAACTGGAAACACCATATATTTT
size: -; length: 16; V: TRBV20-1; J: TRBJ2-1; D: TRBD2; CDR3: CSAPLAGGSAGNEQFF; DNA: TGCAGTGCTCCTCTAGCGGGGGGGTCGGCGGGCAATGAGCAGTTCTTC
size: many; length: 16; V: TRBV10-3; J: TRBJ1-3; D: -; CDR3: CAISSQGTRAGNTIYF; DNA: TGTGCCATCAGCAGTCAGGGGACACGAGCTGGAAACACCATATATTTT
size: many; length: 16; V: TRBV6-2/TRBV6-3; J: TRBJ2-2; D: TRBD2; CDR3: CASSYSSDGRAGELFF; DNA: TGTGCCAGCAGTTACTCTTCAGACGGGAGGGCCGGGGAGCTGTTTTTT
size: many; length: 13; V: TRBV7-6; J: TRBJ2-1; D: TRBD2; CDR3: CASGREGRSEQFF; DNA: TGTGCCAGCGGGCGGGAGGGCCGGAGTGAGCAGTTCTTC